Each of the 3 T cell receptor beta chains below was sequenced from the same sample in a study of blood T cells in healthy people across ages. Next came a second PCR, run for about 7 to 12 cycles, which used a sample-barcoded 5' primer along with a J-beta primer mix. TCRdb passed the 5' RACE reads through MiXCR, listing each CDR3 protein once. The profile shows about 730,000 distinct CDR3 sequences, about 42% of them singletons. Sequenced material: blood. These receptors were taken from a woman between 55 and 75 years old in good health.

Worth noting for this clonotype: Possible read error: a much larger clone is one base away. The chain is built from TRBV29-1 and TRBJ2-4; D call uncertain. Per the germline V gene, CDR1 is SQVTM and CDR2 is ANQGSEA. The CDR3 is made up of 12 amino acids. Trimming cost V 4 bases and J 13 bases, with 17 bases left between them. CDR3 in DNA: TGCAGCGTTGCGGGCCTGGGTGTTGGGCAGTACTTC. Amino acid sequence: CSVAGLGVGQYF.

The chain employs TRBV6-2 or TRBV6-3 and TRBJ1-1; D unclear. Per the germline V gene, CDR1 is MNHEY and CDR2 is SVGEGT. The CDR3 totals 14 residues. Trimming removed 3 bases at V and 0 bases at J, with 8 bases between. CDR3 in DNA: TGTGCCAGCAGTTATCCGATTATGAACACTGAAGCTTTCTTT. Its protein product is CASSYPIMNTEAFF.

The V call is TRBV3-1, the J call TRBJ2-5; D may correspond to TRBD1 or TRBD2 (6 bases each). V was trimmed by 4 bases and J by 5 bases, leaving 17 bases between them. The CDR3 has 15 amino acids. Germline V lookup: CDR1 LGHDT, CDR2 YNNKEL (reference sequence). The CDR3 sequence is CASSPPRKGGETQYF. The DNA of the CDR3 is TGTGCCAGCAGCCCTCCTCGAAAAGGGGGGGAGACCCAGTACTTC.